The clone carrying this TCR beta chain was detected only a few times. TCRdb reprocessed the 5' RACE reads via MiXCR and lists one record per CDR3 protein. The sample carries 100,000 or so distinct CDR3 sequences, over 8.5% recorded once. The sample belongs to a study of T-cell memory formation after mild COVID-19. V was pared by 1 base and J by 8 bases, with 14 bases between. Germline V lookup: CDR1 SGHAT, CDR2 FQNNGV. CDR3 length: 14 residues. This sequence was found in a man younger than 30 who had mild COVID-19 (a few samples of this study predate the infection). Cell type and time point are not known. Sequencing used PBMCs or a T cell subset sorted from them (not recorded which). The rearrangement links TRBV11-2 to TRBJ1-2; D may be TRBD1 (5 bases). CDR3 DNA sequence: TGTGCCAGCAGCTTAGTTTGGGGCGCAGAAGGCTACACCTTC. Translation: CASSLVWGAEGYTF.